Here is one T cell receptor beta chain with its context. Its antigen remains unknown. This sample was taken from a study of response to subunit inactivated influenza vaccine. Findings and limits, study-wide: New T cells are recruited in small numbers by each seasonal influenza vaccination, according to the authors' suggestion.

CDR1 and CDR2 (germline): SEHNR, FQNEAQ (reference sequence). This CDR3 contains 12 residues. Trimming took 5 bases from V and 4 from J, leaving 7 bases between them. TCRdb reprocessed the RT-PCR reads via MiXCR and lists one record per CDR3 protein. The sample yields about 190,000 distinct CDR3 sequences, approximately 14% seen once. V usage is TRBV7-9 and J usage is TRBJ2-3; D remains ambiguous. This receptor was identified in a man aged 50 to 59 who received an inactivated influenza vaccine. The source was CD8+ T cells sorted from PBMCs, collected 5 days after vaccination. This chain's CDR3 is CASSPNSDTQYF. In DNA form, the CDR3 reads TGTGCCAGCAGCCCCAACTCAGATACGCAGTATTTT.